The 24 T cell receptor beta chains below all came from one sample that was sequenced in a study of patients and donors after allogeneic stem cell transplantation. Via MiXCR, TCRdb re-called the RT-PCR reads, giving one row per CDR3 protein. The profile shows some 960,000 distinct CDR3 sequences, about 20% of them singletons. The sample taken for sequencing was blood, either unsorted or a sorted T cell fraction (not recorded which). These receptors were obtained from a human donor who was either an allogeneic HSCT recipient or a stem cell or donor lymphocyte infusion donor (not recorded which). It is not recorded whose cells these are; they may come from a transplant donor.

The gene calls are TRBV11-2 and TRBJ1-1, with TRBD1 identical over 7 bases. V dropped 2 bases and J dropped 0; count of bases not matched to a gene: 3. Germline V gives CDR1 SGHAT, CDR2 FQNNGV. CDR3 length: 15 amino acids. CDR3 protein: CASSLTGTVNTEAFF. In DNA, the CDR3 is TGTGCCAGCAGCTTAACCGGGACAGTGAACACTGAAGCTTTCTTT.

This clonotype has more than one count but fewer than ten. The CDR3 DNA sequence: TGTGCCAGCAGTTACACCCGGACAGGAGAGGGCTACACCTTC. It codes for CASSYTRTGEGYTF. The V gene is TRBV6-5, the J gene TRBJ1-2; 7 nucleotides match TRBD1. The CDR3 runs 14 residues. The J segment lost 8 bases and the V segment lost 2 bases, leaving 8 bases of the junction unmatched. Germline V CDR1 and CDR2: MNHEY, SVGAGI.

The chain employs TRBV12-3 or TRBV12-4 and TRBJ1-5; TRBD1 matches 10 bases. The V and J ends lost 7 bases and 4 bases, in that order; junction bases with no gene match: 10. CDR3 length: 16 amino acids. The CDR3 reads CASTNSDRGKNQPQHF. CDR3 DNA sequence: TGTGCCAGCACCAATTCGGACAGGGGGAAAAATCAGCCCCAGCATTTT.

A few counts support this clonotype. The rearrangement uses TRBV6-2 or TRBV6-3 and TRBJ1-1, with D possibly matching TRBD1 (5 bases). CDR1 is MNHEY, CDR2 SVGEGT, per germline. Trimming pared 0 bases from V and 3 bases from J, leaving 11 bases between. The CDR3 contains 15 residues. The DNA for the CDR3 is TGTGCCAGCAGTTACTCTTCGGGGGGGTACACTGAAGCTTTCTTT. Amino acid sequence: CASSYSSGGYTEAFF.

The CDR3: CAINSLHTGELFF. The DNA of the CDR3 is TGTGCCATCAACAGTTTGCACACCGGGGAGCTGTTTTTT. The chain uses TRBV10-3 and TRBJ2-2; D is unclear. Trimming pared 7 bases from V and 3 bases from J, leaving 9 bases between. The CDR3 covers 13 residues. Germline CDR1 and CDR2: ENHRY and SYGVKD.

This clonotype occurred a few times. The CDR3 protein is CASSVVDGGADTQYF. CDR3 DNA sequence: TGTGCCAGCAGCGTAGTTGACGGGGGTGCAGATACGCAGTATTTT. The genes are TRBV9 and TRBJ2-3; weak D call: TRBD2 (6 bases). Trimming took 0 bases from V and 4 from J, leaving 12 bases between them. The V gene's germline CDR1 is SGDLS and CDR2 YYNGEE. CDR3 size: 15 residues.

This clonotype was seen a handful of times. The CDR3 is CASSSGGGYTDTQYF. DNA of the CDR3: TGTGCCAGCAGCTCGGGGGGCGGTTACACAGATACGCAGTATTTT. The chain couples TRBV7-2 to TRBJ2-3; D perhaps matches TRBD2 (7 bases). The CDR3 loop spans 15 amino acids. Trimming removed 4 bases from V and 2 bases from J, with 13 bases in between. Germline CDR1 reads SGHTA; CDR2 reads FQGNSA.

This chain joins TRBV6-2 or TRBV6-3 and TRBJ2-7, with 7 nucleotides matching TRBD1. Germline V CDR1 and CDR2: MNHEY, SVGEGT. This CDR3 is 14 amino acids long. V gave up 8 bases and J gave up 0 bases; unmatched junction bases: 7. Written as DNA, the CDR3 is TGTGCCAGCGGACAGGTTCGGAGCTCCTACGAGCAGTACTTC. Translation gives CASGQVRSSYEQYF.

The chain combines TRBV7-6 with TRBJ2-5, with D unresolved. Germline CDR1 and CDR2: SGHVS and FNYEAQ. The V gene lost 0 bases and the J gene lost 1 base, with 9 bases spanning the gap. The CDR3 contains 15 residues. The CDR3 DNA is TGTGCCAGCAGCTTAGCGCCTCTACGCCAAGAGACCCAGTACTTC. Its translation: CASSLAPLRQETQYF.

Only a few counts were recorded for this clonotype. The CDR3 DNA reads TGTGCCAGCAGTTTATTTGCGGGAGGGCCCTACTACGAGCAGTACTTC. This sequence encodes CASSLFAGGPYYEQYF. The V gene is TRBV27, the J gene TRBJ2-7; the match to TRBD2 covers 9 bases. Germline trimming cut 1 base from V and 3 bases from J; bases unmatched to any gene: 7. The CDR3 contains 16 residues. CDR1 and CDR2 from the germline V gene are MNHEY and SMNVEV (reference sequence).

This clonotype was seen only a few times. This CDR3 reads CASSVTRSEQYF. CDR3 DNA sequence: TGTGCCAGCAGCGTAACGCGTAGCGAGCAGTACTTC. The chain carries TRBV7-9 and TRBJ2-7; D not resolved. The CDR3 is made up of 12 amino acids. Trimming cost V 5 bases and J 6 bases, with 11 bases left between them. CDR1 SEHNR and CDR2 FQNEAQ come from the germline V gene (reference sequence).

The rearrangement uses TRBV6-1 and TRBJ1-5, with D possibly TRBD1 on 5 matching bases. The CDR3 is 15 amino acids. Between the trimmed V and J ends, which lost 4 bases and 3 bases, there was a span of 13 bases. In germline, CDR1 is MNHNS, CDR2 SASEGT. The CDR3 DNA reads as TGTGCCAGCAGTGTGACTGGGGGACTCAATCAGCCCCAGCATTTT. Translation gives CASSVTGGLNQPQHF.

The V call is TRBV7-3, the J call TRBJ2-2; D gene uncertain. V was shortened by 1 base and J by 3 bases, with 18 bases between the two germline ends. CDR1 SGHTA and CDR2 FQGTGA come from the germline V gene. The CDR3 runs 18 residues. CDR3 nucleotides: TGTGCCAGCAGCTTAATGAACTTAGGGTTTCGGGACACCGGGGAGCTGTTTTTT. Its protein is CASSLMNLGFRDTGELFF.

There are a few counts of this clonotype. The chain couples TRBV6-5 to TRBJ1-2; D unclear. The CDR3 runs to 12 residues. The germline V gene encodes CDR1 MNHEY and CDR2 SVGAGI. Trimming pared 4 bases from V and 8 bases from J, leaving 11 bases between. The CDR3 coding sequence is TGTGCCAGCAGTTCCATCGACGAGGGCTACACCTTC. Its protein product is CASSSIDEGYTF.

This clonotype was counted between two and nine times. V usage is TRBV29-1 and J usage is TRBJ2-7; 12 positions match TRBD2. This CDR3 region has 16 residues. Trimming cost V 8 bases and J 6 bases; bases outside gene matches: 17. Germline-derived CDR1 and CDR2 are SQVTM and ANQGSEA. This chain's CDR3 is CSPPKPTSGSPCEQYF. CDR3 bases: TGCAGCCCACCCAAACCGACTAGCGGGAGCCCCTGCGAGCAGTACTTC.

The sample holds a few counts of this clonotype. The genes are TRBV29-1 and TRBJ1-2; no definite D call. CDR1 SQVTM and CDR2 ANQGSEA come from the germline V gene. CDR3 length equals 11 residues. Trimming shortened V by 8 bases and J by 0 bases, and 7 bases separated the two germline ends. CDR3 sequence (DNA): TGCAGCTTAGAAGCTAACTATGGCTACACCTTC. It yields the protein CSLEANYGYTF.

The V and J genes are TRBV5-1 and TRBJ2-7; D is uncertain. In germline, CDR1 is SGHRS, CDR2 YFSETQ. Trimming took 0 bases from V and 5 from J, leaving 15 bases between them. The CDR3 loop spans 15 amino acids. The CDR3 sequence is CASSLGPTEVHEQYF. CDR3 nucleotide sequence: TGCGCCAGCAGCTTGGGACCAACGGAAGTCCACGAGCAGTACTTC.

The chain carries TRBV4-2 and TRBJ2-3; TRBD1 matches at 10 bases. V was pared by 2 bases and J by 6 bases, with 5 bases of the junction left unmatched. The CDR3 contains 15 residues. The germline CDR1 and CDR2 sequences are LGHNA and YNFKEQ. CDR3 sequence (DNA): TGTGCCAGCAGCCAACCGGGACAGGGGAGGGATACGCAGTATTTT. The encoded protein is CASSQPGQGRDTQYF.

This clonotype was seen a handful of times. The chain recombines TRBV5-1 with TRBJ1-4; D is perhaps TRBD1 (6 bases). Between the trimmed V and J ends, which lost 0 bases and 6 bases, there was a span of 9 bases. Germline V gene data show CDR1 as SGHRS and CDR2 as YFSETQ. The CDR3 covers 14 residues. The CDR3 DNA reads as TGCGCCAGCAGCTTGGACAGGGCGGATGAAAAACTGTTTTTT. This gives the protein CASSLDRADEKLFF. The whole variable domain, remainder taken from reference TRBV5-1 and TRBJ1-4, is KAGVTQTPRYLIKTRGQQVTLSCSPISGHRSVSWYQQTPGQGLQFLFEYFSETQRNKGNFPGRFSGRQFSNSRSEMNVSTLELGDSALYLCASSLDRADEKLFFGSGTQLSVL.

The V and J genes are TRBV29-1 and TRBJ2-1; the match to TRBD2 covers 9 bases. J gave up 3 bases and V 1 base, and 4 bases lay outside the gene matches. Looked up from germline, CDR1 is SQVTM and CDR2 is ANQGSEA. The CDR3 has 15 amino acids. The CDR3 loop reads CSVEAPSGVYNEQFF. CDR3 nucleotide sequence: TGCAGCGTTGAAGCGCCTAGCGGGGTCTACAATGAGCAGTTCTTC.

The genes are TRBV11-2 and TRBJ2-3; a weak D match, TRBD1 (6 bases). The germline CDR1 and CDR2 sequences are SGHAT and FQNNGV. V lost 4 bases to trimming and J lost 4 bases, with 15 bases between them. CDR3 size: 15 residues. The CDR3 sequence is CASSSGTKSADTQYF. The CDR3 DNA reads as TGTGCCAGCAGCTCGGGGACAAAATCGGCAGATACGCAGTATTTT.

This clonotype came up a few times. This rearrangement joins TRBV9 to TRBJ1-3; a weak D match, TRBD1 (5 bases). The V end lost 3 bases, the J end lost 0 bases, and 10 bases lay between the germline ends. CDR3 length equals 15 residues. Germline V CDR1 and CDR2: SGDLS, YYNGEE. The chain's CDR3 is CASSAGLPSGNTIYF. DNA of the CDR3: TGTGCCAGCAGCGCAGGGCTCCCCTCTGGAAACACCATATATTTT.

The chain links TRBV20-1 to TRBJ1-2, with 9 bases identical to TRBD1. The V gene end was trimmed by 6 bases and the J gene end by 5 bases; junction bases not matched to a gene: 10. CDR3 size: 14 residues. CDR1 and CDR2 from the germline V gene are DFQATT and SNEGSKA (reference sequence). The CDR3 coding sequence is TGCAGTGCCAACTCTCAAGACAGGGGGTATGGCTACACCTTC. Translating it yields CSANSQDRGYGYTF.

Only a few counts were recorded for this clonotype. CDR3: CAISGGTPRETQYF. DNA for the CDR3: TGTGCCATCAGTGGGGGCACTCCCCGGGAGACCCAGTACTTC. V is TRBV10-3 and J is TRBJ2-5; D possibly corresponds to TRBD1 (5 bases). Germline CDR1 is ENHRY and CDR2 is SYGVKD. CDR3 length: 14 residues. V lost 4 bases, J lost 5 bases, and 14 bases lay in between.